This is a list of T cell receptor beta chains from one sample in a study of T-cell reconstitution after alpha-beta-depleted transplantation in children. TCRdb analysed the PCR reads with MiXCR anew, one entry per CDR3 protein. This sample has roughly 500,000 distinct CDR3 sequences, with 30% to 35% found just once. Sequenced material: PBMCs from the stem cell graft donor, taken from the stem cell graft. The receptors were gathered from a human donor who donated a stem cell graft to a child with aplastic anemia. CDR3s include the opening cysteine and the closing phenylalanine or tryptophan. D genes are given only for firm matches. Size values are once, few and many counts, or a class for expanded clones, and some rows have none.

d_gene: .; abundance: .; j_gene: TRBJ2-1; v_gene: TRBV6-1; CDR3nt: TGTGCCAGCACCTCCGACGGTTTAACCTACAATGAGCAGTTCTTC; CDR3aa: CASTSDGLTYNEQFF
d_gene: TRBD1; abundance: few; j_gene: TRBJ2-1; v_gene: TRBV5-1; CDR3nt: TGCGCCAGCGCGACAGGGGAGTCCTACAATGAGCAGTTCTTC; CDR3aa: CASATGESYNEQFF
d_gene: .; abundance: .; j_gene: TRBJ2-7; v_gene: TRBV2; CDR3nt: TGTGCCACCGCCCCAGGGTTACCCTACGAGCAGTACTTC; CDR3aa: CATAPGLPYEQYF
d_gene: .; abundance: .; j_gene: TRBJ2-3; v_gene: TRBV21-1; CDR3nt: TGTGCCATTCCGGGACAGGGGGCATATACGCAGTATTTT; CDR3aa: CAIPGQGAYTQYF
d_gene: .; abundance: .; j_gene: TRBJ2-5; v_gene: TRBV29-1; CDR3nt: TGCAGCGTTGATTGGGGTACCCAAGAGACCCAGTACTTC; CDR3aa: CSVDWGTQETQYF
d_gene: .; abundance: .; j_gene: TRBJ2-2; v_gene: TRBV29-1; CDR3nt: TGCAGCGTTGAGAGGGCTACCGGGGAGCTGTTTTTT; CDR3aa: CSVERATGELFF
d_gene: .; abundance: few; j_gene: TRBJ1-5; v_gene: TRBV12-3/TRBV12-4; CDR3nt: TGTGCCAGCAGTTACCCCGGGGGTCAGCCCCAGCATTTT; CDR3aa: CASSYPGGQPQHF
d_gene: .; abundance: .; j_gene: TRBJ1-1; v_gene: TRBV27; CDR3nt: TGTGCCAGCAGTGGTGGGGGGGGATCTAACACTGAAGCTTTCTTT; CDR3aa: CASSGGGGSNTEAFF
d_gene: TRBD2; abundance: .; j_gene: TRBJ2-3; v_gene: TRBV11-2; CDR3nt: TGTGCCAGCAGCTTAGTAATGACGAGCGGGGGAGACACAGATACGCAGTATTTT; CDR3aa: CASSLVMTSGGDTDTQYF
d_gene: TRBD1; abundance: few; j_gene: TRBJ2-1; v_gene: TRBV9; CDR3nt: TGTGCCAGCAGCCCCGGGACAGGGGGCGCCCGGCTGATCTATGAGCAGTTCTTC; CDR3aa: CASSPGTGGARLIYEQFF
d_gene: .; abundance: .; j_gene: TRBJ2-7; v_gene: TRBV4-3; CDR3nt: TGCGCCAGCAGCCAAGGGGAGGGGGGCGAGCAGTACTTC; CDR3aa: CASSQGEGGEQYF
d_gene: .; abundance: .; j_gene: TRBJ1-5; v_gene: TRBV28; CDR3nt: TGTGCCAGCAGACCCCTCGGGCAAAATAGCAATCAGCCCCAGCATTTT; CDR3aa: CASRPLGQNSNQPQHF
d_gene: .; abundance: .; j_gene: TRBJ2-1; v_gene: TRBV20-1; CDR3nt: TGCAGTGCGGTCCCCCTTCGAGGGGTCTACAATGAGCAGTTCTTC; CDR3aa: CSAVPLRGVYNEQFF
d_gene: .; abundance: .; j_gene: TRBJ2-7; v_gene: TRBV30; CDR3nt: TGTGCCTGGAGTGTCGGACAGCTGAGGGGCGAGCAGTACTTC; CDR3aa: CAWSVGQLRGEQYF
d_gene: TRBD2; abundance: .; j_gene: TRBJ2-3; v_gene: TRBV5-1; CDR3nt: TGCGCCAGCAGCTTGGAAGGTAGCGGGGCCACGTATACGCAGTATTTT; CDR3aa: CASSLEGSGATYTQYF
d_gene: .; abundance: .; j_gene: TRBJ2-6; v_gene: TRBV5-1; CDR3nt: TGCGCCAGCGCAACTGGGCAGGCGAACTCTGGGGCCAACGTCCTGACTTTC; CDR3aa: CASATGQANSGANVLTF
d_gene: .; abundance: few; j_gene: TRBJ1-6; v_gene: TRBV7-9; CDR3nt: TGTGCCAGCAGCGTCCAGGGGCAGATGAATTCACCCCTCCACTTT; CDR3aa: CASSVQGQMNSPLHF
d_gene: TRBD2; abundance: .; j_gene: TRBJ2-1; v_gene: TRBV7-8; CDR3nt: TGTGCCAGCAGCTTAGGGGAACGACTAGCGGAGCGGGGAGCCTACAATGAGCAGTTCTTC; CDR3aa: CASSLGERLAERGAYNEQFF
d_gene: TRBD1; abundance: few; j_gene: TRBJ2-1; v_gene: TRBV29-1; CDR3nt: TGCAGCGTACCGGGACAGGGGACCTACAATGAGCAGTTCTTC; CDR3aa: CSVPGQGTYNEQFF
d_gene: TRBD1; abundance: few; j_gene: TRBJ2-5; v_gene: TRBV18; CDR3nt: TGTGCCAGCTCACCTGGGACAGGACCAGAGACCCAGTACTTC; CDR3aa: CASSPGTGPETQYF
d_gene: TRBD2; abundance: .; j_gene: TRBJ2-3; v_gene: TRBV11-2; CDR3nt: TGTGCCAGCAGCTTAGATCTAGCGGGAGGGCCCAGCACAGATACGCAGTATTTT; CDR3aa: CASSLDLAGGPSTDTQYF
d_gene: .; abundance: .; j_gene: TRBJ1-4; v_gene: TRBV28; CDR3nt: TGTGCCAGCAGCCCGAGGGGTTTTAATGAAAAACTGTTTTTT; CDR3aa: CASSPRGFNEKLFF
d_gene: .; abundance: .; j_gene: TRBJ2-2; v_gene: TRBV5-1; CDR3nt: TGCGCCAGCAGCTTCCAGGGGGGGATTAACACCGGGGAGCTGTTTTTT; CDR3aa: CASSFQGGINTGELFF
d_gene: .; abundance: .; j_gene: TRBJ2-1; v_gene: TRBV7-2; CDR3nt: TGTGCCAGCAGGCCCTATGGGGACAATGAGCAGTTCTTC; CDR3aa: CASRPYGDNEQFF
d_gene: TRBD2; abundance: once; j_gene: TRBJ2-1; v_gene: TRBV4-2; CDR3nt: TGTGCCAGCAGCCCTCCGGGACTAGATGAGCAGTTCTTC; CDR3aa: CASSPPGLDEQFF
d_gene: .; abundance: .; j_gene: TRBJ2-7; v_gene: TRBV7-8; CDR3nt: TGTGCCAGCAGCCCCCAACGGGTGAGCTCCTACGAGCAGTACTTC; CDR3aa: CASSPQRVSSYEQYF
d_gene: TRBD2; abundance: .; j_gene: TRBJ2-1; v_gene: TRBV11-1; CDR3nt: TGTGCCAGCGCCCAAGAAGGGTTGCGGGAGGGCCCCCACAATGAGCAGTTCTTC; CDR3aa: CASAQEGLREGPHNEQFF
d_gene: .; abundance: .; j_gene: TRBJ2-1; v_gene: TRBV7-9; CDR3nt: TGTGCCAGCAGCTTAACAGGACTGGGATACAATGAGCAGTTCTTC; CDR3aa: CASSLTGLGYNEQFF
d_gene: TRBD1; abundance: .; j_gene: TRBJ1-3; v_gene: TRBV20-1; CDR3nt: TGCAGTGCTCGGGACAGCTTCTCTGGAAACACCATATATTTT; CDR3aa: CSARDSFSGNTIYF
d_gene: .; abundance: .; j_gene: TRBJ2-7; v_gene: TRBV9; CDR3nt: TGTGCCAGCAGCCCGGACAGTCTACCCTACGAGCAGTACTTC; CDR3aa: CASSPDSLPYEQYF
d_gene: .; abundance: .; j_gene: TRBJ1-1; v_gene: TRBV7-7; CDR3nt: TGTGCCAGCAGCTTGGGCCAGGGACGGATCACTGAAGCTTTCTTT; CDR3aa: CASSLGQGRITEAFF
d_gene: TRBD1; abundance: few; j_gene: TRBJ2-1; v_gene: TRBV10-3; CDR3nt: TGTGCCATCAGTGATTGGGACAGTAACAATGAGCAGTTCTTC; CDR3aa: CAISDWDSNNEQFF
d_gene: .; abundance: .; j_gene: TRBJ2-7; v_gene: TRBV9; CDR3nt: TGTGCCAGCAGCGTAGGTGCCCGGGTGGATAGGGACGAGCAGTACTTC; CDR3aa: CASSVGARVDRDEQYF
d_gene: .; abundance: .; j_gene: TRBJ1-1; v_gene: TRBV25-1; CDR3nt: TGTGCCAGCAGTGAATCCCGGACTGAAGCTTTCTTT; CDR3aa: CASSESRTEAFF
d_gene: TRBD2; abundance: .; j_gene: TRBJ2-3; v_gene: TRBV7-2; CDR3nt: TGTGCCAGCAGCATGAGACTAGCGGGAAAGGGTAGTACGCAGTATTTT; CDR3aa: CASSMRLAGKGSTQYF
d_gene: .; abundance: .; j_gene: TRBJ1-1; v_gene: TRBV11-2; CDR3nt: TGTGCCAGCAGCCGGGTAGGGGTTTACACTGAAGCTTTCTTT; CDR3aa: CASSRVGVYTEAFF
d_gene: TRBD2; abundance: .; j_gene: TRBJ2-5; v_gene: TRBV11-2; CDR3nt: TGTGCCAGCAGCCTTGCCCGTACTAGCGGGGCGCAAGAGACCCAGTACTTC; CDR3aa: CASSLARTSGAQETQYF
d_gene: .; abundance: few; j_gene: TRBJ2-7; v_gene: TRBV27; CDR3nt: TGTGCCAGTTGGGGTAGCCCTCTCGAGCAGTACTTC; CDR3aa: CASWGSPLEQYF
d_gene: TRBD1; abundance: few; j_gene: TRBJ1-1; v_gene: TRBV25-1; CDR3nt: TGTGCCAGCAGTGAAACCGGGACAGGGTACACTGAAGCTTTCTTT; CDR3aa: CASSETGTGYTEAFF
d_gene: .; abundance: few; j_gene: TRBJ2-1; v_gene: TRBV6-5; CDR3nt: TGTGCCAGCAGTTACTCGCGCAGGGTCAGCAATGAGCAGTTCTTC; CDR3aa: CASSYSRRVSNEQFF
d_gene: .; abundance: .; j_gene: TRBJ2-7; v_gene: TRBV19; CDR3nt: TGTGCCAGCGGCGGTCAGAACCTCTACGAGCAGTACTTC; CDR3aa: CASGGQNLYEQYF
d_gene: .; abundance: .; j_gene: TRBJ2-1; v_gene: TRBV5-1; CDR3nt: TGCGCCAGCAGTTTTAGTCGGGGTCCACCTTACAATGAGCAGTTCTTC; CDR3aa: CASSFSRGPPYNEQFF
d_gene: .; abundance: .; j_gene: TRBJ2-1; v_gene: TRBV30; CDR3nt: TGTGCCTGGAGTGTACTGTCCCATGAGCAGTTCTTC; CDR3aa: CAWSVLSHEQFF
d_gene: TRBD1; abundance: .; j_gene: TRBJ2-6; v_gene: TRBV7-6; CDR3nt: TGTGCCAGCAGCGCGGGACAGGGGAGCGGGGCCAACGTCCTGACTTTC; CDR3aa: CASSAGQGSGANVLTF
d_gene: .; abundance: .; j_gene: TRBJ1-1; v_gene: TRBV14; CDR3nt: TGTGCCAGCAGCATCTACGGGACTGAAGCTTTCTTT; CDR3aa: CASSIYGTEAFF